This T cell receptor beta chain came from a study of T cells after posttransplantation cyclophosphamide. Study-wide findings and caveats: Recipient CMV seropositivity and CMV reactivation strongly tracked TRB clonality. Tissue-infiltrating T cells from skin or gut overlapped little with blood T cells. Later post-transplant blood repertoires were often dominated by donor CD8+ memory clones.

Germline assignment: CDR1 PRHDT and CDR2 FYEKMQ (reference sequence). Trimming took off 2 bases at V and 6 bases at J, with 17 bases between the two ends. The CDR3 totals 16 residues. Sampled 1 year posttransplant, controls received myeloablative marrow transplants, methotrexate and a calcineurin inhibitor. Concerning this clone: No antigen is known for it.

Profiling relied on immunoSEQ multiplex PCR, and the TCRdb table lists in-frame clones only, not all of them. This sample has 15,000 to 17,000 clones, with 84% found just once. The sequence derives from a male patient aged 18-29 years who received an allogeneic stem cell transplant from a related donor, was CMV-positive, and had no GVHD. Some T cells may trace back to the graft donor. The rearrangement links TRBV13 to TRBJ1-5; D might be TRBD1 (6 bases). The sample here was PBMCs, taken 371 days after allogeneic stem cell transplant with calcineurin inhibitor and methotrexate. The CDR3 DNA reads as TGTGCCAGCAGCTTAAGCGAGGGGCGAGGGGGTCAGCCCCAGCATTTT. It specifies CASSLSEGRGGQPQHF.